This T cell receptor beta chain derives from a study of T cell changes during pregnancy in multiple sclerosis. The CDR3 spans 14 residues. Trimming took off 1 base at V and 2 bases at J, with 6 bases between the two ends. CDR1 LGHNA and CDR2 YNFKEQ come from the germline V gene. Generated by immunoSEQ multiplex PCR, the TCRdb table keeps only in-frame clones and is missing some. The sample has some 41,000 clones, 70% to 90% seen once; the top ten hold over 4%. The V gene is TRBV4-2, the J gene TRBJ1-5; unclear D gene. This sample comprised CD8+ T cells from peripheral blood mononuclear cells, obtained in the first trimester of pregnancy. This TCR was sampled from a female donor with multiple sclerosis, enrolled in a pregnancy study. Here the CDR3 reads CASSQATGNQPQHF. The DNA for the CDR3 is TGTGCCAGCAGCCAAGCAACGGGCAATCAGCCCCAGCATTTT.